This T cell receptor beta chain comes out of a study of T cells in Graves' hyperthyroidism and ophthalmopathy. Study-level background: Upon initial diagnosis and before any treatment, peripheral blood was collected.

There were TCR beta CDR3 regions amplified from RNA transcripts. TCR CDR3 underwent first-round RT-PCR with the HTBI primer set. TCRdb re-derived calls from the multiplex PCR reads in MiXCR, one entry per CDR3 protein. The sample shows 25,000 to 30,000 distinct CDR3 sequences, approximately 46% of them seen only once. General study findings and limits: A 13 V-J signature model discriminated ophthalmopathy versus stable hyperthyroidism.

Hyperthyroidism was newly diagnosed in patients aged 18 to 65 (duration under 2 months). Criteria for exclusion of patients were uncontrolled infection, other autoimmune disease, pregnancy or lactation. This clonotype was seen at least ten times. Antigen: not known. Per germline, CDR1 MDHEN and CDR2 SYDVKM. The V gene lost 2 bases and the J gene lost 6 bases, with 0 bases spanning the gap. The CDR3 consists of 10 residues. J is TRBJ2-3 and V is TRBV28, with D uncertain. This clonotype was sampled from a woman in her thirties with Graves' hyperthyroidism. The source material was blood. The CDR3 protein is CASSLDTQYF. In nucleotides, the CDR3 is TGTGCCAGCAGTTTAGATACGCAGTATTTT.